This T cell receptor (beta chain) was sequenced for a study of identifying expanded T cells in peripheral blood. This CDR3 is built from 14 residues. The germline V gene has CDR1 SGHTA and CDR2 FQGNSA. V lost 6 bases to trimming and J lost 9 bases, with 20 bases between them. The protocol was immunoSEQ multiplex PCR, while the TCRdb copy is restricted to in-frame clones and leaves out a portion. Here the sample spans 120,000 or so clones, 84% being singletons. Sequencing was performed on blood. This chain connects TRBV7-2 to TRBJ1-1; D gene unclear. This clonotype originated in a person between 18 and 70 years old in good health. CDR3 amino acids: CASREGRRTDQAFF. The CDR3 nucleotides are TGTGCCAGCAGGGAGGGCCGTCGCACGGACCAAGCTTTCTTT.